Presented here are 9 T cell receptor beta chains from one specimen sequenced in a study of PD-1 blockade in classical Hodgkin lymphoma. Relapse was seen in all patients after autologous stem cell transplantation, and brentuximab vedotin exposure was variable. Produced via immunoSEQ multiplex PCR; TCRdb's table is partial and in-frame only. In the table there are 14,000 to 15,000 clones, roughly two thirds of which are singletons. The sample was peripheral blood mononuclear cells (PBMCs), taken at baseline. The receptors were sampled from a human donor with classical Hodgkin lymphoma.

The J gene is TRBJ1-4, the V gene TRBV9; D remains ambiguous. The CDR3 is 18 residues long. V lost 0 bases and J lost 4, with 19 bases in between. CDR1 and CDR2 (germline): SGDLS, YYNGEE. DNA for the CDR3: TGTGCCAGCAGCGTAGGCGGGCAGGCTGGACGGTTTAATGAAAAACTGTTTTTT. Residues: CASSVGGQAGRFNEKLFF. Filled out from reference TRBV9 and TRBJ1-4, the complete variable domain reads DSGVTQTPKHLITATGQRVTLRCSPRSGDLSVYWYQQSLDQGLQFLIQYYNGEERAKGNILERFSAQQFPDLHSELNLSSLELGDSALYFCASSVGGQAGRFNEKLFFGSGTQLSVL.

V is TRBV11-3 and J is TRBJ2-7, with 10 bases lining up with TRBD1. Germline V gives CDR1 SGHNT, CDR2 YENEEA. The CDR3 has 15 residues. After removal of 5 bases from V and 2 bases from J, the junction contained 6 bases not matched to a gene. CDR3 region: CASSPGTGDAYEQYF. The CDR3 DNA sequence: TGTGCCAGCAGCCCTGGGACAGGGGACGCCTACGAGCAGTACTTC. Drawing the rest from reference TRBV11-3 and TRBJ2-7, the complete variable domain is EAGVVQSPRYKIIEKKQPVAFWCNPISGHNTLYWYLQNLGQGPELLIRYENEEAVDDSQLPKDRFSAERLKGVDSTLKIQPAELGDSAVYLCASSPGTGDAYEQYFGPGTRLTVT.

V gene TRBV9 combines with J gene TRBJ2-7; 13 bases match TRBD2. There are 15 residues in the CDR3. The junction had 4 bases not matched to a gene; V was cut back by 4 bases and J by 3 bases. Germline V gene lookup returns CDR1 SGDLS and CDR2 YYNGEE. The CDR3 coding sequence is TGTGCCAGCAGCTTAGGACTAGCGGGAGTCTACGAGCAGTACTTC. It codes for CASSLGLAGVYEQYF.

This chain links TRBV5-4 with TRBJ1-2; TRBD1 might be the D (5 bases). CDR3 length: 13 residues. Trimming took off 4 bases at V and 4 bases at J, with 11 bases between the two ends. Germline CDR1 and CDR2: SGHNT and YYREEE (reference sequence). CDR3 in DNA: TGTGCCAGCAGCCCCAGGGTAACCTATGGCTACACCTTC. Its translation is CASSPRVTYGYTF.

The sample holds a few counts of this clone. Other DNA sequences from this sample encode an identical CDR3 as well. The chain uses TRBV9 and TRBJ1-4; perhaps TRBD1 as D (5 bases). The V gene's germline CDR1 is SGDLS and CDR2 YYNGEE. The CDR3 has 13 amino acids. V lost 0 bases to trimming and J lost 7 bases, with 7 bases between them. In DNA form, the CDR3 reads TGTGCCAGCAGCGTAGCTACAGGTGAAAAACTGTTTTTT. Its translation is CASSVATGEKLFF.

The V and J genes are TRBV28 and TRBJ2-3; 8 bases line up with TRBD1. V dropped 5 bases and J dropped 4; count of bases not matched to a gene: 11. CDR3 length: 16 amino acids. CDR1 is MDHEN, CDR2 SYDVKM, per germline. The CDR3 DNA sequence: TGTGCCAGCAGTCCCCTGGACAGGGTAGGGGCAGATACGCAGTATTTT. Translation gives CASSPLDRVGADTQYF.

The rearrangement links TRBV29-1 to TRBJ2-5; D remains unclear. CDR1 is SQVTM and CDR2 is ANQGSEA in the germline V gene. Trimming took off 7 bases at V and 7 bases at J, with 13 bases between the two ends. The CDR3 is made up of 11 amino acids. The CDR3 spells CSADSGGTQYF. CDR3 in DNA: TGCAGCGCTGACTCCGGCGGGACCCAGTACTTC.

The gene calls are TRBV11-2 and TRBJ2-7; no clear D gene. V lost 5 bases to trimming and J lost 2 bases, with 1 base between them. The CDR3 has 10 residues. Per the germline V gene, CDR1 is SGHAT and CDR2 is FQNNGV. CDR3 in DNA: TGTGCCAGCAGCGCCTACGAGCAGTACTTC. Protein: CASSAYEQYF. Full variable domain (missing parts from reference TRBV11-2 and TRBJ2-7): EAGVAQSPRYKIIEKRQSVAFWCNPISGHATLYWYQQILGQGPKLLIQFQNNGVVDDSQLPKDRFSAERLKGVDSTLKIQPAKLEDSAVYLCASSAYEQYFGPGTRLTVT.

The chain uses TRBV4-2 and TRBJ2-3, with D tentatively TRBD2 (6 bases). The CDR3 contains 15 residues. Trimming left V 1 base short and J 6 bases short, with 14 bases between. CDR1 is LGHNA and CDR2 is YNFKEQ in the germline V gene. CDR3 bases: TGTGCCAGCAGCCAAGCTCGGGGAGGTTACGATACGCAGTATTTT. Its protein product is CASSQARGGYDTQYF.